A single sample gave rise to the 27 T cell receptor beta chains below, sequenced in a study of metastatic and nonmetastatic thyroid tumors. TCRdb re-called the PCR reads with MiXCR. The table has 15,000 or so clones, over 20% seen once; the top ten hold approximately 10%. All patients were untreated before thyroid surgery. The sequenced sample was blood. The origin of the receptors is a male donor with papillary thyroid cancer or a benign thyroid nodule (not recorded which). Some clones in this sample may be carry-over from other donors' samples.

This clone has a count of ten or more. V and J are TRBV25-1 and TRBJ2-1; no clear D. CDR3 length: 16 amino acids. Trimming took off 8 bases at V and 1 base at J, with 18 bases between the two ends. Germline CDR1 MGHDK, CDR2 SYGVNS. The CDR3 nucleotides read TGTGCCAGCGAGGACGACTCCCCCTCGTCCTACAATGAGCAGTTCTTC. It encodes CASEDDSPSSYNEQFF.

This clone was recorded at least ten times. The gene calls are TRBV15 and TRBJ2-5; TRBD1 is a possible D gene (5 bases). CDR3 length: 14 amino acids. Germline lookup yields CDR1 LNHNV and CDR2 YYDKDF (reference sequence). Trimming stripped 2 bases from V and 5 bases from J, with 12 bases between. CDR3 sequence reads: CATSRPRQPETQYF. The CDR3 nucleotides are TGTGCCACCAGCAGACCGAGACAGCCGGAGACCCAGTACTTC.

This clone came up many times. CDR3 sequence: CATSSPGQGDEQYF. Written as DNA, the CDR3 is TGTGCCACCAGCAGTCCGGGACAGGGGGACGAGCAGTACTTC. J is TRBJ2-7 and V is TRBV15; 11 bases agree with TRBD1. V shed 3 bases and J 5 bases; nucleotides not matched to a gene: 3. The CDR3 is made up of 14 amino acids. Germline V lookup: CDR1 LNHNV, CDR2 YYDKDF (reference sequence).

This clone was recorded many times. The chain links TRBV24-1 to TRBJ2-3; maybe TRBD2 (6 bases). The V gene's germline CDR1 is KGHDR and CDR2 SFDVKD. The CDR3 length is 16 residues. V was clipped by 7 bases and J by 2 bases, with 18 bases between them. CDR3: CATSLGGTAPTDTQYF. CDR3 DNA: TGTGCCACCAGCCTCGGGGGAACGGCTCCCACAGATACGCAGTATTTT.

The rearrangement links TRBV6-1 to TRBJ2-7, with 9 bases identical to TRBD1. The CDR3 extends over 14 amino acids. Looked up from germline, CDR1 is MNHNS and CDR2 is SASEGT. The V segment lost 6 bases and the J segment 3 bases; nucleotides outside the gene matches: 6. The DNA of the CDR3 is TGTGCCAGCAGGGGGGGACAGGGAGGCTACGAGCAGTACTTC. Its protein product is CASRGGQGGYEQYF.

The V gene is TRBV18, the J gene TRBJ1-3; D uncertain. Germline values: CDR1 KGHSH, CDR2 LQKENI. The CDR3 spans 11 residues. V lost 6 bases and J 4 bases, leaving 4 bases between the germline ends. The CDR3 DNA follows: TGTGCCAGCTCCAGGGGAAACACCATATATTTT. It is translated as CASSRGNTIYF. The full variable domain, its missing parts supplied by reference TRBV18 and TRBJ1-3, is NAGVMQNPRHLVRRRGQEARLRCSPMKGHSHVYWYRQLPEEGLKFMVYLQKENIIDESGMPKERFSAEFPKEGPSILRIQQVVRGDSAAYFCASSRGNTIYFGEGSWLTVV.

V is TRBV5-1 and J is TRBJ1-2; no firm D call. V was cut by 0 bases and J by 3 bases, with 9 bases left in between. CDR3 length equals 14 residues. CDR1 and CDR2 (germline): SGHRS, YFSETQ. The CDR3 here is CASSLARQDYGYTF. The CDR3 DNA follows: TGCGCCAGCAGCTTGGCCAGGCAAGACTATGGCTACACCTTC. The full variable domain, rest sourced from reference TRBV5-1 and TRBJ1-2, is KAGVTQTPRYLIKTRGQQVTLSCSPISGHRSVSWYQQTPGQGLQFLFEYFSETQRNKGNFPGRFSGRQFSNSRSEMNVSTLELGDSALYLCASSLARQDYGYTFGSGTRLTVV.

This clone was seen a few times. The conserved phenylalanine or tryptophan is not found at the CDR3 terminus, so this likely reflects a read error. This chain connects TRBV6-2 or TRBV6-3 to TRBJ2-7; D is perhaps TRBD2 (5 bases). Germline V CDR1 and CDR2: MNHEY, SVGEGT. Trimming shortened V by 0 bases and J by 2 bases, and 14 bases separated the two germline ends. This CDR3 has 16 amino acids. DNA for the CDR3: TGTGCCAGCAGTTACTCCTGTACTAGGATTCCCTACGAGCAGTACCTC. Translation: CASSYSCTRIPYEQYL.

This clone showed up many times. J is TRBJ2-3 and V is TRBV6-4, with 8 nucleotides matching TRBD2. Per germline, CDR1 MRHNA and CDR2 SNTAGT. The CDR3 consists of 15 residues. V was pared by 4 bases and J by 3 bases, with 6 bases of the junction left unmatched. CDR3 nucleotide sequence: TGTGCCAGCAGTGGTGAAGCGGGAGAGACAGATACGCAGTATTTT. As protein: CASSGEAGETDTQYF.

This clone was picked up many times. The V gene is TRBV7-2, the J gene TRBJ2-1; D is possibly TRBD2 (6 bases). The CDR3 consists of 16 residues. With 4 bases removed from V and 2 bases from J, the gap between germline ends came to 15 bases. CDR1 and CDR2 (germline): SGHTA, FQGNSA. The DNA of the CDR3 is TGTGCCAGCAGCTCATCCGGGACTTCGACCTACAATGAGCAGTTCTTC. Residues: CASSSSGTSTYNEQFF.

This clone is medium-sized within its sample. The same CDR3 can be traced to other DNA sequences in this sample. The V call is TRBV24-1, the J call TRBJ2-3; perhaps TRBD2 as D (6 bases). Per the germline V gene, CDR1 is KGHDR and CDR2 is SFDVKD. The ends were cut back, 7 bases at V and 2 bases at J, with 27 bases in the middle. The CDR3 loop spans 19 amino acids. CDR3 in DNA: TGTGCCACCAGCAGTGCGGTCTTTGGACTACCTGAACCCACAGATACGCAGTATTTT. The encoded protein is CATSSAVFGLPEPTDTQYF.

The V and J genes are TRBV6-1 and TRBJ2-7; D may be TRBD1 (6 bases). CDR1 is MNHNS, CDR2 SASEGT, per germline. V gave up 3 bases and J gave up 6 bases, with 15 bases separating them. The CDR3 runs to 14 residues. CDR3 protein: CASSDPGAGVEQYF. Written as DNA, the CDR3 is TGTGCCAGCAGTGATCCCGGAGCAGGGGTCGAGCAGTACTTC.

This clone turned up a few times. This sequence joins TRBV10-1 and TRBJ1-5, with unresolved D. V lost 5 bases, J lost 1 base, and 15 bases lay in between. The length of the CDR3 is 16 residues. Germline-derived CDR1 and CDR2 are WNHNN and SYGVQD (reference sequence). The CDR3 DNA is TGCGCCAGCAGTCCCCTCGACCTGGAAAGCAATCAGCCCCAGCATTTT. This encodes CASSPLDLESNQPQHF.

This clone was observed many times. V and J are TRBV20-1 and TRBJ2-5; 7 nucleotides match TRBD2. Germline CDR1 and CDR2: DFQATT and SNEGSKA (reference sequence). CDR3 length: 15 residues. After removal of 0 bases from V and 0 bases from J, the junction contained 4 bases not matched to a gene. CDR3 in amino acids: CSARDAAGNQETQYF. CDR3 coding DNA: TGCAGTGCTAGAGATGCAGCGGGGAACCAAGAGACCCAGTACTTC.

As for this clone: This sequence may be a read error, since a much larger clone differs from it by one base. The conserved phenylalanine or tryptophan is not found at the CDR3 terminus, so this likely reflects a read error. The DNA of the CDR3 is TGTGCTAGCAGCTTATCCGGGGGACAAGAGACCCAGTACTTA. Residues: CASSLSGGQETQYL. The chain recombines TRBV7-7 with TRBJ2-5, with D tentatively TRBD2 (6 bases). CDR3 size: 14 residues. The germline V gene has CDR1 SSHAT and CDR2 FNYEAQ (reference sequence).

The V gene is TRBV4-1, the J gene TRBJ1-6; D is unresolved. Germline assignment: CDR1 MGHRA and CDR2 YSYEKL. The CDR3 contains 15 residues. V was clipped by 1 base and J by 8 bases, with 12 bases between them. This chain's CDR3 is CASSQVLLVHSPLHF. CDR3 DNA sequence: TGCGCCAGCAGCCAAGTTCTGCTTGTCCATTCACCCCTCCACTTT.

By proportion, this clone is medium-sized. CDR3 region: CASSLVPGLNTEAFF. The CDR3 nucleotides are TGTGCCAGCAGCTTAGTGCCGGGGCTGAACACTGAAGCTTTCTTT. The chain employs TRBV11-3 and TRBJ1-1; possibly TRBD1 for D (5 bases). The V gene lost 1 base and the J gene lost 0 bases, with 9 bases spanning the gap. In germline, CDR1 is SGHNT, CDR2 YENEEA. The CDR3 runs to 15 residues.

At least ten counts were recorded for this clone. The V and J genes are TRBV6-4 and TRBJ2-3; 10 bases are shared with TRBD2. The length of the CDR3 is 14 residues. Germline CDR1 reads MRHNA; CDR2 reads SNTAGT. Trimming took 5 bases from V and 4 from J; bases not matched to a gene: 3. The CDR3 loop is CASSSGGDPDTQYF. In nucleotides, the CDR3 is TGTGCCAGCAGTAGCGGGGGGGACCCAGATACGCAGTATTTT.

The chain is built from TRBV5-1 and TRBJ1-2, with TRBD1 matching 9 bases. Germline V CDR1 and CDR2: SGHRS, YFSETQ. J gave up 4 bases and V 8 bases, and 9 bases lay outside the gene matches. The CDR3 is 14 amino acids. The CDR3 DNA reads TGCGCCAGTATGCCGGGACAGGGAACCTATGGCTACACCTTC. This gives the protein CASMPGQGTYGYTF.

This clone occurred a few times. V usage is TRBV6-1 and J usage is TRBJ2-7; a weak D match, TRBD2 (5 bases). Germline CDR1 MNHNS, CDR2 SASEGT. The V end lost 7 bases, the J end lost 1 base, and 14 bases lay between the germline ends. The CDR3 spans 14 residues. This chain's CDR3 is CASNILGASYEQYF. The CDR3 DNA is TGTGCCAGCAATATATTGGGAGCGTCCTACGAGCAGTACTTC.

By its share, this clone is medium-sized (0.01 to 0.1%). CDR3 coding DNA: TGTGCCAGCAGTTTGCTGGGAAACACCATATATTTT. Protein: CASSLLGNTIYF. The chain recombines TRBV12-3 or TRBV12-4 with TRBJ1-3; no definite D call. The CDR3 has 12 residues. V was clipped by 3 bases and J by 4 bases, with 4 bases between them.

The chain uses TRBV20-1 and TRBJ2-1, with 10 bases fitting TRBD1. Unmatched junction bases numbered 4, after V lost 0 bases and J lost 8 bases. Germline CDR1 and CDR2: DFQATT and SNEGSKA (reference sequence). CDR3 length equals 14 residues. The CDR3 is CSARDQDRGYEQFF. In DNA, the CDR3 is TGCAGTGCTAGAGATCAGGACAGGGGGTATGAGCAGTTCTTC.

This clone was counted at least ten times. The chain has TRBV7-6 and TRBJ2-3; D is unresolved. CDR3 length: 13 residues. Trimming removed 5 bases from V and 4 bases from J, with 10 bases in between. In germline, CDR1 is SGHVS, CDR2 FNYEAQ. CDR3 bases: TGTGCCAGCAGCAACCAAGTGGCAGATACGCAGTATTTT. The encoded protein is CASSNQVADTQYF.

This clone has a count of ten or more. V and J are TRBV6-1 and TRBJ2-1; D gene uncertain. This CDR3 is 16 amino acids long. Trimming shortened V by 6 bases and J by 0 bases, and 15 bases separated the two germline ends. Germline CDR1 and CDR2: MNHNS and SASEGT. CDR3 DNA sequence: TGTGCCAGCAGGGTTAGGTTATCGAGCTCCTACAATGAGCAGTTCTTC. This translates into CASRVRLSSSYNEQFF.

There are many counts of this clone. DNA for the CDR3: TGCGCCAGCAGCCCCGGGGTAGCGGGGGGGGGTGGCAATGAGCAGTTCTTC. Its protein product is CASSPGVAGGGGNEQFF. The chain uses TRBV10-1 and TRBJ2-1; TRBD2 agrees at 11 bases. Losses at the gene ends were 6 bases for V and 6 bases for J; bases not matched to a gene: 13. From germline, CDR1 is WNHNN and CDR2 SYGVQD (reference sequence). This CDR3 is 17 amino acids long.

The chain has TRBV19 and TRBJ2-3; TRBD2 aligns across 13 bases. Trimming removed 5 bases from V and 4 bases from J; junction bases left unmatched: 0. Germline V gene lookup returns CDR1 LNHDA and CDR2 SQIVND (reference sequence). This CDR3 comprises 14 residues. Here the CDR3 reads CASSGLAGADTQYF. The CDR3 nucleotides read TGTGCCAGTAGTGGACTAGCGGGAGCAGATACGCAGTATTTT.

The table lists this clone with a few counts. The chain employs TRBV27 and TRBJ1-2; D possibly corresponds to TRBD1 (6 bases). The CDR3 sequence is 15 residues long. CDR1 is MNHEY and CDR2 is SMNVEV in the germline V gene (reference sequence). The germline V and J ends were trimmed by 5 bases and 2 bases, with 15 bases remaining between them. Here the CDR3 reads CASSESGVRNYGYTF. The DNA of the CDR3 is TGTGCCAGCAGTGAATCAGGGGTAAGGAACTATGGCTACACCTTC.